This T cell receptor beta chain was sequenced for a study of cytomegalovirus exposure and HLA in healthy donors. The PCR used 60 Vbeta and 13 Jbeta primers. Data came from immunoSEQ multiplex PCR; TCRdb stores just in-frame clones and leaves some out. The table has tens of thousands of clones, around 76% seen once; the top ten hold over 4.5%. The CDR3 length is 10 residues. V was pared by 5 bases and J by 3 bases, with 2 bases between. Germline lookup yields CDR1 MNHEY and CDR2 SMNVEV (reference sequence). This clonotype originated in a man between 18 and 35 years old in good health and CMV-seropositive. This sequence joins TRBV27 and TRBJ2-7; D not certain. The source material was PBMCs. The CDR3 DNA is TGTGCCAGCAGTCTCTACGAGCAGTACTTC. The encoded protein is CASSLYEQYF.